The 15 T cell receptor beta chains given below trace back to one sample, sequenced in a study of blood T cell repertoires in COVID-19. Method: immunoSEQ multiplex PCR; TCRdb's copy keeps in-frame clones and lacks some. The data hold around 310,000 clones, with approximately 87% observed a single time. The sequencing sample was made of peripheral blood. These receptors all come from a woman aged 50 to 65 with active or convalescent COVID-19.

This clone appeared once. The chain links TRBV15 to TRBJ1-1; D gene unclear. Per germline, CDR1 LNHNV and CDR2 YYDKDF (reference sequence). This CDR3 has 17 amino acids. Trimming removed 0 bases from V and 4 bases from J, with 18 bases in between. CDR3 sequence (DNA): TGTGCCACCAGCAGAGATCTTGGCGGCGCCCTGGGCACTGAAGCTTTCTTT. Its translation is CATSRDLGGALGTEAFF.

J is TRBJ2-7 and V is TRBV10-3, with 8 positions matching TRBD1. The length of the CDR3 is 14 residues. Germline CDR1 ENHRY, CDR2 SYGVKD. V shed 8 bases and J 4 bases; nucleotides not matched to a gene: 10. The CDR3 DNA is TGTGCCATCGGCCGGACAGGGAAGAGTTACGAGCAGTACTTC. It translates to CAIGRTGKSYEQYF.

The chain combines TRBV7-3 with TRBJ1-2, with TRBD1 matching 8 bases. Per germline, CDR1 SGHTA and CDR2 FQGTGA. The CDR3 length is 14 residues. V shed 5 bases, J shed 4 bases, and the junction held 6 bases outside the gene matches. The CDR3 here is CASSPGGLGYGYTF. As DNA, the CDR3 is TGTGCCAGCAGCCCAGGGGGCCTCGGCTATGGCTACACCTTC.

The chain uses TRBV4-1 and TRBJ1-2; the match to TRBD1 covers 8 bases. This CDR3 is 16 amino acids long. In germline, CDR1 is MGHRA, CDR2 YSYEKL. Trimming cost V 1 base and J 8 bases; bases outside gene matches: 12. The DNA for the CDR3 is TGCGCCAGCAGCCAAGTGGGGAACAGGGGGACTGCCGGCTACACCTTC. This codes for CASSQVGNRGTAGYTF.

The chain links TRBV19 to TRBJ1-2; weak D call: TRBD1 (5 bases). CDR1 LNHDA and CDR2 SQIVND come from the germline V gene (reference sequence). The CDR3 totals 15 residues. V lost 5 bases and J lost 8, with 21 bases in between. The CDR3 spells CASSLRGREGGGYTF. CDR3 coding DNA: TGTGCCAGTAGTCTACGGGGACGGGAAGGAGGGGGCTACACCTTC.

The chain carries TRBV4-1 and TRBJ1-3; D may be TRBD1 (5 bases). Germline CDR1 and CDR2: MGHRA and YSYEKL. Deletions cut 1 base from V and 8 bases from J, with 18 bases between. The CDR3 loop spans 16 amino acids. CDR3 protein: CASSQAHGGEGDTIYF. The CDR3 bases are TGCGCCAGCAGCCAAGCCCATGGGGGGGAAGGGGACACCATATATTTT.

The chain is built from TRBV4-1 and TRBJ1-6; 7 bases agree with TRBD1. This CDR3 comprises 15 residues. Germline loops: CDR1 MGHRA, CDR2 YSYEKL. The V and J ends lost 2 bases and 10 bases, in that order; junction bases with no gene match: 8. Here the CDR3 reads CASSQYDREGSPLHF. The DNA of the CDR3 is TGCGCCAGCAGCCAATACGACAGGGAAGGATCACCCCTCCACTTT.

The gene calls are TRBV27 and TRBJ2-1, with a possible D match to TRBD2 (6 bases). The germline gives CDR1 MNHEY, CDR2 SMNVEV (reference sequence). V shed 2 bases and J shed 3 bases, with 11 bases lying between them. The CDR3 loop spans 15 amino acids. The CDR3 loop is CASSLTGLHYNEQFF. For the CDR3, the DNA is TGTGCCAGCAGTTTAACGGGACTTCACTACAATGAGCAGTTCTTC.

The chain combines TRBV4-2 with TRBJ2-3, with 8 nucleotides matching TRBD2. CDR3 length: 20 amino acids. V was clipped by 1 base and J by 3 bases; unmatched bases: 18. Germline lookup yields CDR1 LGHNA and CDR2 YNFKEQ. CDR3 nucleotides: TGTGCCAGCAGCCAAGTTTTGATCGAAAAACTAGCGGATATTACAGATACGCAGTATTTT. Its translation is CASSQVLIEKLADITDTQYF.

As for this clone: Relative to the germline gene, one junction end is altered; a read error may explain this. The V gene is TRBV25-1, the J gene TRBJ1-2, with D perhaps TRBD1 (5 bases). This CDR3 has 13 amino acids. Germline values: CDR1 MGHDK, CDR2 SYGVNS. The CDR3 loop reads CASSGWGDYGYTF. CDR3 DNA sequence: TGTGCCAGTAGTGGGTGGGGGGACTATGGCTACACCTTC.

The chain links TRBV5-6 to TRBJ2-7; 7 nucleotides line up with TRBD1. This CDR3 comprises 15 residues. Germline assignment: CDR1 SGHDT and CDR2 YYEEEE. The trim removed 2 bases at V and 0 bases at J, leaving 5 bases unmatched. The CDR3 region is CASSLETGLSYEQYF. Written as DNA, the CDR3 is TGTGCCAGCAGCTTAGAGACAGGGCTCTCCTACGAGCAGTACTTC. Variable domain in full (rest from reference TRBV5-6 and TRBJ2-7): DAGVTQSPTHLIKTRGQQVTLRCSPKSGHDTVSWYQQALGQGPQFIFQYYEEEERQRGNFPDRFSGHQFPNYSSELNVNALLLGDSALYLCASSLETGLSYEQYFGPGTRLTVT.

J is TRBJ2-7 and V is TRBV28, with TRBD2 identical over 7 bases. Trimming at V came to 6 bases and at J to 3 bases, leaving 17 bases not matched to a gene. This CDR3 region has 17 residues. Germline CDR1 and CDR2: MDHEN and SYDVKM. The CDR3 sequence is CASSRLGDSGRYYEQYF. In DNA, the CDR3 is TGTGCCAGCAGCCGTTTGGGGGATAGCGGGCGTTACTACGAGCAGTACTTC. Full variable domain (outside the CDR3, taken from reference TRBV28 and TRBJ2-7): DVKVTQSSRYLVKRTGEKVFLECVQDMDHENMFWYRQDPGLGLRLIYFSYDVKMKEKGDIPEGYSVSREKKERFSLILESASTNQTSMYLCASSRLGDSGRYYEQYFGPGTRLTVT.

The CDR3: CASSHPQGGNEQFF. CDR3 nucleotides: TGCGCCAGCAGCCATCCGCAAGGGGGCAATGAGCAGTTCTTC. V and J are TRBV4-3 and TRBJ2-1; possible D gene TRBD1, 6 bases. CDR3 length: 14 residues. Trimming pared 3 bases from V and 6 bases from J, leaving 12 bases between. CDR1 is LGHNA, CDR2 YSLEER, per germline.

This chain uses TRBV9 with TRBJ2-2, with 10 bases fitting TRBD2. This CDR3 is built from 15 residues. Germline V gives CDR1 SGDLS, CDR2 YYNGEE. V shed 3 bases and J 6 bases; nucleotides not matched to a gene: 5. This CDR3 reads CASSEGTSDAGELFF. CDR3 in DNA: TGTGCCAGCAGCGAAGGGACTAGCGATGCCGGGGAGCTGTTTTTT. The variable domain in full, completed from reference TRBV9 and TRBJ2-2, reads DSGVTQTPKHLITATGQRVTLRCSPRSGDLSVYWYQQSLDQGLQFLIQYYNGEERAKGNILERFSAQQFPDLHSELNLSSLELGDSALYFCASSEGTSDAGELFFGEGSRLTVL.

The V gene is TRBV12-3 or TRBV12-4, the J gene TRBJ1-1; D uncertain. V lost 5 bases and J 1 base, leaving 8 bases between the germline ends. This CDR3 region has 13 residues. CDR3 loop: CASSPQKNTEAFF. In DNA, the CDR3 is TGTGCCAGCAGTCCGCAGAAGAACACTGAAGCTTTCTTT.